The 2 T cell receptor beta chains given below trace back to one sample, sequenced in a study of tumor-infiltrating T cells and Merkel cell polyomavirus (TCRdb year 2017). Some background on the complete study: CD8+ T cells specific for the Merkel cell polyomavirus KLL epitope were examined in Merkel cell carcinoma patients.

Libraries were constructed by the immunoSEQ multiplex PCR assay. Held by TCRdb, this immuneACCESS table contains in-frame sequences only and omits some clones. Under half of the omission traces to an unresolved V gene where checked; the cause of the rest is unknown. This sample's table lists 450 to 500 clones. Approximately 15% of the sample belongs to the ten largest clones. By immunohistochemistry, the tumors of all patients showed robust positive staining for Merkel cell polyomavirus Large T antigen. Sequenced sample: tumor tissue. These receptors were collected from a woman between 50 and 59 years old with Merkel cell carcinoma.

By frequency, this clone registers large. The read gets to within 3 residues of the CDR3 end, and the germline J gene fills in the rest. The chain uses TRBV7-8 and TRBJ1-4, with a tentative D call TRBD1 (6 bases). Germline V gives CDR1 SGHVS, CDR2 FQNEAQ. V lost 5 bases and J 7 bases, leaving 20 bases between the germline ends. The CDR3 length is 16 residues. Here the CDR3 reads CASSLGVRGATEKLFF. CDR3 DNA, as far as it was read: TGTGCCAGCAGCCTCGGCGTCAGGGGAGCCACTGAAAAA.

Judged by frequency, this clone is medium-sized. The read comes to an end 3 residues before the CDR3 does, leaving the germline J gene to fill in the end. V gene TRBV6-2 or TRBV6-3 combines with J gene TRBJ2-3, with D perhaps matching TRBD1 (6 bases). The CDR3 has 15 amino acids. Germline V CDR1 and CDR2: MNHEY, SVGEGT. Trimming removed 4 bases at V and 5 bases at J, with 16 bases between. The CDR3 region is CASSSGTTTLDTQYF. Incomplete CDR3 DNA: TGTGCCAGCAGTTCAGGGACAACGACCCTAGATACG.